This section outlines one T cell receptor (beta chain) sequence together with its context. Its matching antigen is unknown. The data stem from a study of blood T cells in healthy people across ages. Study results and limitations: The unknown donor CMV status may have confounded expanded clonotype changes.

It was with a sample-barcoded 5' primer and a J-beta primer mix that a second PCR of roughly 7 to 12 cycles was run. Each cDNA molecule, via a template-switch adaptor with 12 random nucleotides, was tagged. Each CDR3 protein gets one entry after TCRdb re-called the 5' RACE reads with MiXCR. The sample contains 630,000 or so distinct CDR3 sequences, about 32% of which appear only once. Isolation per sample recovered at least 6 million PBMCs. Extraction yielded at least 6 micrograms of total RNA per sample. The CDR3 is 17 amino acids. V dropped 1 base and J dropped 4 bases, with 14 bases sitting between them. CDR1 is SGHVS, CDR2 FQNEAQ, per germline.

This chain links TRBV7-8 with TRBJ2-6; D ambiguous. The sample consisted of blood. The receptor's source is an elderly woman in good health. The CDR3 DNA reads TGTGCCAGCAGCTTAGGCCATAGCCTTCAAGGGGCCAACGTCCTGACTTTC. Its protein is CASSLGHSLQGANVLTF.